This T cell receptor (beta chain) was captured in a study of T cell repertoires in cytomegalovirus infection. Overall study: Peptides in the study included HLA-C-restricted and HLA-B-restricted CMV epitopes.

This clonotype occurred once. Its matching antigen is unknown. TCRdb redid the calling of the reads with MiXCR, one entry per CDR3 protein. The sample has about 740,000 distinct CDR3 sequences; around a third are singletons. The CDR3 has 14 residues. V lost 5 bases and J 4 bases, leaving 14 bases between the germline ends. The chain is built from TRBV12-3 or TRBV12-4 and TRBJ2-5; no firm D call. This sequence was found in a human donor in good health (CMV status not recorded). Some clones in this sample may be carry-over from other donors' samples. The input for sequencing was cultured PBMCs, taken from culture after CMV antigen stimulation. The CDR3 sequence is CASSTVGPAETQYF. CDR3 nucleotides: TGTGCCAGCAGTACGGTAGGCCCCGCAGAGACCCAGTACTTC.